Listed below are T cell receptor beta chains from one sample, sequenced in a study of early T cells in non-severe SARS-CoV-2 infection. TCRdb called the 5' RACE reads again in MiXCR, with one record for every CDR3 protein. The table records roughly 57,000 distinct CDR3 sequences, roughly 12% of them present only once. The starting material was whole blood, obtained at baseline. These receptors were collected from an adult who was a healthcare worker with PCR-confirmed SARS-CoV-2 infection or an uninfected control (not recorded which). Both conserved end residues are part of each CDR3. D genes are given only for firm matches. Size is stated for part of the rows, as once, few or many counts, or as a class when the clone is expanded.

>15|TRBD1|TRBJ2-7|TRBV20-1|.
TGCAGTGCTCGTGAGGGGGCCTCATTCCTTTACGAGCAGTACTTC
CSAREGASFLYEQYF
>14|.|TRBJ2-1|TRBV27|few
TGTGCCAGCTTCAGGTTAGATGTTCCCAATGAGCAGTTCTTC
CASFRLDVPNEQFF
>15|.|TRBJ2-1|TRBV6-2/TRBV6-3|few
TGTGCCAGCAGTTACTCCTCCTACCTAAGCAATGAGCAGTTCTTC
CASSYSSYLSNEQFF
>15|TRBD2|TRBJ2-7|TRBV12-3/TRBV12-4|few
TGTGCCAGCAGTTTTGGCGGGAGGGCCGGGTACGAGCAGTACTTC
CASSFGGRAGYEQYF
>14|TRBD2|TRBJ2-1|TRBV7-8|.
TGTGCCAGCAAAGCGAGCGGGAGCTGGAATGAGCAGTTCTTC
CASKASGSWNEQFF
>14|.|TRBJ1-3|TRBV5-1|.
TGCGCCAGCAGCTTGGAACACTCTGGAAACACCATATATTTT
CASSLEHSGNTIYF
>15|TRBD2|TRBJ2-7|TRBV18|.
TGTGCCAGCTCACGTGGGGCTAGCGGGATTTACGAGCAGTACTTC
CASSRGASGIYEQYF
>15|.|TRBJ2-1|TRBV4-2|.
TGTGCCAGCAGCCAAGGTGACAGAATTATGGATGAGCAGTTCTTC
CASSQGDRIMDEQFF
>14|.|TRBJ1-2|TRBV28|many
TGTGTGGCGGGAGGACCGACTGTAGTATATGGCTACACCTTC
CVAGGPTVVYGYTF
>14|.|TRBJ2-7|TRBV3-1|few
TGTGCCAGCAGCCCCCGCCGGCTGTCTCCCGAGCAGTACTTC
CASSPRRLSPEQYF
>20|TRBD2|TRBJ2-3|TRBV18|.
TGTGCCAGCTCACGATCAGGGACTAGCGGGAGGGCCCGGAGTCCAGATACGCAGTATTTT
CASSRSGTSGRARSPDTQYF
>15|TRBD2|TRBJ2-1|TRBV7-2|medium-sized
TGTGCCAGCAGCTCACTAGCGGGAGATCTAGAGGAGCAGTTCTTC
CASSSLAGDLEEQFF
>16|TRBD2|TRBJ2-7|TRBV12-3/TRBV12-4|.
TGTGCCAGCGGCCGCCCGGGACTAGCGGACACCTACGAGCAGTACTTC
CASGRPGLADTYEQYF
>19|.|TRBJ2-5|TRBV7-8|.
TGTGCCAGCACCTTAAACCGAGGGACATTCGGGCAGCGACAAGAGACCCAGTACTTC
CASTLNRGTFGQRQETQYF
>15|TRBD1|TRBJ1-6|TRBV6-5|.
TGTGCCAGCAGTTATCGCGGGACAGATAATTCACCCCTCCACTTT
CASSYRGTDNSPLHF
>15|TRBD1|TRBJ1-5|TRBV6-1|many
TGTGCCAGCAGTGCCATGGGACAGCCTAATCAGCCCCAGCATTTT
CASSAMGQPNQPQHF
>12|.|TRBJ2-3|TRBV7-2|medium-sized
TGTGCCAGCACTCTCGTGCCAGATACGCAGTATTTT
CASTLVPDTQYF
>16|TRBD2|TRBJ2-5|TRBV11-2|many
TGTGCCAGCAGCTTGGGGACTAGCCTGTACCAAGAGACCCAGTACTTC
CASSLGTSLYQETQYF
>16|TRBD1|TRBJ1-1|TRBV5-1|few
TGCGCCAGCAGCTTGGGACAGGGACTCATGAACACTGAAGCTTTCTTT
CASSLGQGLMNTEAFF
>11|.|TRBJ2-7|TRBV3-1|few
TGTGCCAGCAGCCAAACGTTCGAGCAGTACTTC
CASSQTFEQYF
>13|.|TRBJ1-2|TRBV5-1|.
TGCGCCAGCAGCTTGGAAGCTAACTATGGCTACACCTTC
CASSLEANYGYTF
>12|.|TRBJ2-1|TRBV7-2|few
TGTGCCAGCAGCTTCTACCTCAATGAGCAGTTCTTC
CASSFYLNEQFF